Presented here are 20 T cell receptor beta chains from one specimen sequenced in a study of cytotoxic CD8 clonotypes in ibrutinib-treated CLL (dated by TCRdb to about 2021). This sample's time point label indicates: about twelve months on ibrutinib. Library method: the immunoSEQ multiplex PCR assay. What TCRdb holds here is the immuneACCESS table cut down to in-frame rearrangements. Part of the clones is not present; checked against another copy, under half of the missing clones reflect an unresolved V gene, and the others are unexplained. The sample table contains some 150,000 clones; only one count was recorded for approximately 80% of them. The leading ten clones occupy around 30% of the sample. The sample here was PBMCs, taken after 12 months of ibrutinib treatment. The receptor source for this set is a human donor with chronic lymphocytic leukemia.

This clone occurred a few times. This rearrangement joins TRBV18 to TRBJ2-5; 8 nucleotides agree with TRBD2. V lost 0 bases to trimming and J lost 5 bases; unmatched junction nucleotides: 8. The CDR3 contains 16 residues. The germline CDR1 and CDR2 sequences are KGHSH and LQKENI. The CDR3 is CASSPPPGGPRETQYF. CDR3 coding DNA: TGTGCCAGCTCACCACCGCCGGGGGGGCCTCGGGAGACCCAGTACTTC.

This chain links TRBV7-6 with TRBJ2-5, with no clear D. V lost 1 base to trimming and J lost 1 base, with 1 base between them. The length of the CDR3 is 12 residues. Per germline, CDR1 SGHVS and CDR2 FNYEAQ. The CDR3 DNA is TGTGCCAGCAGCTTAGGCCAAGAGACCCAGTACTTC. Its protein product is CASSLGQETQYF.

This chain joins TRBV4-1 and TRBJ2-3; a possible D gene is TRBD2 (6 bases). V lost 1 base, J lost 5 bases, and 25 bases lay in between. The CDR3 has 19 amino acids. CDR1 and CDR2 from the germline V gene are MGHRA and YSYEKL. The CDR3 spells CASSQVGTVGLGLVDTQYF. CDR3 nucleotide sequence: TGCGCCAGCAGCCAAGTAGGGACTGTAGGCCTAGGCCTTGTAGATACGCAGTATTTT.

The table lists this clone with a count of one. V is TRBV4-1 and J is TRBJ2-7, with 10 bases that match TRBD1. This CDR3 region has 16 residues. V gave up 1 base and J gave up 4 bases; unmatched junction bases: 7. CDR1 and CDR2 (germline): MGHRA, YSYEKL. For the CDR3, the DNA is TGCGCCAGCAGCCAAGGACAGGGGGCAAGTCAATACGAGCAGTACTTC. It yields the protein CASSQGQGASQYEQYF.

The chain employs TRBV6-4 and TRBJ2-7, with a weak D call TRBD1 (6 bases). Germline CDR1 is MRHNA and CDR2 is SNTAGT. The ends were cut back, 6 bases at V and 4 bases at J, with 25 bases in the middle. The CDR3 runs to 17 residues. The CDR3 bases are TGTGCCAGCAGCACTCGGCCAGGCCACAGGGTCGGGTACGAGCAGTACTTC. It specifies CASSTRPGHRVGYEQYF.

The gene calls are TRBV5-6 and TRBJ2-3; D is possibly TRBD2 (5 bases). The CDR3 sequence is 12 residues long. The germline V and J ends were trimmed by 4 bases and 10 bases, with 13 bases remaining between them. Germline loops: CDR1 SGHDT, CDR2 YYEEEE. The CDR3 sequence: CASSREGYSQYF. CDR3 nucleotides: TGTGCCAGCAGCCGTGAGGGTTACTCGCAGTATTTT. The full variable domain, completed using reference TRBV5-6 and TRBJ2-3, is DAGVTQSPTHLIKTRGQQVTLRCSPKSGHDTVSWYQQALGQGPQFIFQYYEEEERQRGNFPDRFSGHQFPNYSSELNVNALLLGDSALYLCASSREGYSQYFGPGTRLTVL.

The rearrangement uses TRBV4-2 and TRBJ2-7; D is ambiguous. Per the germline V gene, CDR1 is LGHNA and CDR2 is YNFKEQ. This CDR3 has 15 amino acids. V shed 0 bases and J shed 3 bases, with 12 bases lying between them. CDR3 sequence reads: CASSQDWPGNYEQYF. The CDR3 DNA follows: TGTGCCAGCAGCCAAGATTGGCCAGGCAACTACGAGCAGTACTTC.

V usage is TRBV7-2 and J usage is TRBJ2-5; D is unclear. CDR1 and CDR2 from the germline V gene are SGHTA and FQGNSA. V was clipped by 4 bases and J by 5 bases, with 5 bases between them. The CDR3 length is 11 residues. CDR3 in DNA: TGTGCCAGCAGCTCAACGGAGACCCAGTACTTC. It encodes CASSSTETQYF.

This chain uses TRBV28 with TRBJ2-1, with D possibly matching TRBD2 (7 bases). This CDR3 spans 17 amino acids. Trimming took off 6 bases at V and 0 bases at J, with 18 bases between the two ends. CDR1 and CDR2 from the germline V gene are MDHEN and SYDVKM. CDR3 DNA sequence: TGTGCCAGCAGGACCCCCCTCGCGGGGGCCTCCTACAATGAGCAGTTCTTC. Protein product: CASRTPLAGASYNEQFF.

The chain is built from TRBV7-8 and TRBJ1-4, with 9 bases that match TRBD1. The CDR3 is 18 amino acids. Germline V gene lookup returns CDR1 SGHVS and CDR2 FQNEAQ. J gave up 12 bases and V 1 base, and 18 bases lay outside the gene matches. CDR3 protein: CASSLGGTGTALQSELFF. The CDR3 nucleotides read TGTGCCAGCAGCTTAGGTGGGACAGGGACGGCTTTGCAAAGTGAACTGTTTTTT.

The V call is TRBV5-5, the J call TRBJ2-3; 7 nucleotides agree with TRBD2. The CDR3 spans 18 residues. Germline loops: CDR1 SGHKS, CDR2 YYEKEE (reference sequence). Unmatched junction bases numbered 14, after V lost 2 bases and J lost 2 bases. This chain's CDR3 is CASSFTVLIGGITDTQYF. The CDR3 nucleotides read TGTGCCAGCAGCTTTACCGTACTTATCGGGGGGATCACAGATACGCAGTATTTT. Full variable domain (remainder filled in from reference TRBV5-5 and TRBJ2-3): DAGVTQSPTHLIKTRGQQVTLRCSPISGHKSVSWYQQVLGQGPQFIFQYYEKEERGRGNFPDRFSARQFPNYSSELNVNALLLGDSALYLCASSFTVLIGGITDTQYFGPGTRLTVL.

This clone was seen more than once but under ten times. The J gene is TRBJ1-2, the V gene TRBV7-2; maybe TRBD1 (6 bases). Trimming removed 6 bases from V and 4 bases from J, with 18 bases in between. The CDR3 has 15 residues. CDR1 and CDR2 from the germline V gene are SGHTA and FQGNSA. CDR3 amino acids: CASSSFRGAGYGYTF. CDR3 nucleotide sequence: TGTGCCAGCAGTTCGTTCAGGGGCGCTGGCTATGGCTACACCTTC.

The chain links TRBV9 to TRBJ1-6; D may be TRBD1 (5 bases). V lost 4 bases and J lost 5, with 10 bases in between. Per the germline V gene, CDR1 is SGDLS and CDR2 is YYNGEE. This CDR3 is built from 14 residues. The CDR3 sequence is CASSFGGDNSPLHF. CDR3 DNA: TGTGCCAGCAGCTTCGGGGGGGATAATTCACCCCTCCACTTT.

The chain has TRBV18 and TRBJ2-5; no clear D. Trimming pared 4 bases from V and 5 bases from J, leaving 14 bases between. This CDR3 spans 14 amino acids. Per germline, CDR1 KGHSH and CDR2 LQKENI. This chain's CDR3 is CASSRTGSWETQYF. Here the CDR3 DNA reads TGTGCCAGCTCACGAACCGGTTCCTGGGAGACCCAGTACTTC.

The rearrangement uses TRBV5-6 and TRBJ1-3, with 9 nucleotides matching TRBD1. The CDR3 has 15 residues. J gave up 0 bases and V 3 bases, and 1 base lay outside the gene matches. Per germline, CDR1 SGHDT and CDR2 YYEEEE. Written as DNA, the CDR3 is TGTGCCAGCAGCTCGGGACAGGGCTCTGGAAACACCATATATTTT. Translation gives CASSSGQGSGNTIYF.

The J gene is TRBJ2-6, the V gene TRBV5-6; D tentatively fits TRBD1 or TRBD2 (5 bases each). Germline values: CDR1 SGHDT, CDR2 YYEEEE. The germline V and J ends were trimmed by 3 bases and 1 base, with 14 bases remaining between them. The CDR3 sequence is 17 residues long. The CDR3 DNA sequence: TGTGCCAGCAGCTGGGGGACCGGACGATCTGGGGCCAACGTCCTGACTTTC. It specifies CASSWGTGRSGANVLTF. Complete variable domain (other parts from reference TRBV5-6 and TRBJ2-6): DAGVTQSPTHLIKTRGQQVTLRCSPKSGHDTVSWYQQALGQGPQFIFQYYEEEERQRGNFPDRFSGHQFPNYSSELNVNALLLGDSALYLCASSWGTGRSGANVLTFGAGSRLTVL.

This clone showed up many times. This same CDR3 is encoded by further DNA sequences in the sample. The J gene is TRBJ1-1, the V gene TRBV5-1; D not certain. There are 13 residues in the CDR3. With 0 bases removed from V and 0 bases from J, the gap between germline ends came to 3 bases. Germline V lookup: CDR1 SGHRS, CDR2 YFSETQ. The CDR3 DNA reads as TGCGCCAGCAGCTTGGGGCTGAACACTGAAGCTTTCTTT. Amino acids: CASSLGLNTEAFF.

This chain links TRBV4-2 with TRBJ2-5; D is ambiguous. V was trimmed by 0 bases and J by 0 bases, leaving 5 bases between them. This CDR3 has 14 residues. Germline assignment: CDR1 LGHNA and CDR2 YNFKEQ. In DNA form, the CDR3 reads TGTGCCAGCAGCCAAGATACCTACCAAGAGACCCAGTACTTC. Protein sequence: CASSQDTYQETQYF.

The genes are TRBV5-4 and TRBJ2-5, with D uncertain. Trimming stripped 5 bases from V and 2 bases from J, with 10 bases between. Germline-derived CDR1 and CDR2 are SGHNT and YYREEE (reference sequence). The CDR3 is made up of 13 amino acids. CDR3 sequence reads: CASRIHPQETQYF. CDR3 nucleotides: TGTGCCAGCAGGATCCACCCTCAAGAGACCCAGTACTTC.

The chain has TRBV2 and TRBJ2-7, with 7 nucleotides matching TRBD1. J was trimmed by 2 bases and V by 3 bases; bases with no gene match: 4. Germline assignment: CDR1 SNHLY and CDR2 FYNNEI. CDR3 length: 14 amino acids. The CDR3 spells CASSDRQGPYEQYF. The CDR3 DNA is TGTGCCAGCAGTGACCGACAGGGACCCTACGAGCAGTACTTC.